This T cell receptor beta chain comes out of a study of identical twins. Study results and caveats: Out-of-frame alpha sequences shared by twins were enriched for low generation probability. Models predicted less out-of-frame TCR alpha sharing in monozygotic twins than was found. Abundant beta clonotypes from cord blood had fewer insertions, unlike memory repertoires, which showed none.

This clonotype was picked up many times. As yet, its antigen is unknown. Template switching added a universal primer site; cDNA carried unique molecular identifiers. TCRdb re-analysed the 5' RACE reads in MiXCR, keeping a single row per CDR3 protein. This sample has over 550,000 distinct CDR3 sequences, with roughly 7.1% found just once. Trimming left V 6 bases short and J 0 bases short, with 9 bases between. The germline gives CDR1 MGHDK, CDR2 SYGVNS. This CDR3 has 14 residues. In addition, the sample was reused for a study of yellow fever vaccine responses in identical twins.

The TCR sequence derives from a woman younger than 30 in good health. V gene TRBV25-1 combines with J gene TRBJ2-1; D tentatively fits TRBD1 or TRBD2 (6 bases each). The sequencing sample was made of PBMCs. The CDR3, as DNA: TGTGCCAGCAGGAGGGGGGCCTCCTACAATGAGCAGTTCTTC. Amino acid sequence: CASRRGASYNEQFF. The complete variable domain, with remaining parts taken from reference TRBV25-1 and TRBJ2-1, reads EADIYQTPRYLVIGTGKKITLECSQTMGHDKMYWYQQDPGMELHLIHYSYGVNSTEKGDLSSESTVSRIRTEHFPLTLESARPSHTSQYLCASRRGASYNEQFFGPGTRLTVL.